Listed below are T cell receptor beta chains from one sample, sequenced in a study of cytomegalovirus exposure and HLA in healthy donors. Clones were read by immunoSEQ multiplex PCR, and TCRdb kept only the in-frame ones, dropping some. The table lists roughly 250,000 clones, approximately 84% of them singletons. Sequencing was performed on PBMCs. These TCRs come from a woman aged 35 to 49 in good health and CMV-seropositive. Both conserved end residues are trimmed from each CDR3.

v_call: TRBV11-2
j_call: TRBJ2-3
cdr3_aa: ASSSWLAGGTDTQY

v_call: TRBV19
j_call: TRBJ1-5
cdr3_aa: ASSVRSTEINQPQH

v_call: TRBV29-1
j_call: TRBJ2-2
cdr3_aa: SVAADRTGELF

v_call: TRBV19
j_call: TRBJ2-1
cdr3_aa: ASSIPGRRGDNEQF

v_call: TRBV27
j_call: TRBJ2-5
cdr3_aa: ASSDGTSGERETQY

v_call: TRBV5-3
j_call: TRBJ1-3
cdr3_aa: ARSLYPRASGNTIY

v_call: TRBV11-3
j_call: TRBJ2-1
cdr3_aa: ASSLDLAGWGNNEQF

v_call: TRBV11-2
j_call: TRBJ2-1
cdr3_aa: ASSLGTSGRISTNEQF

v_call: TRBV7-2
j_call: TRBJ2-3
cdr3_aa: ASSLVAGPSRDTQY

v_call: TRBV5-6
j_call: TRBJ2-5
cdr3_aa: ASSLGSGTLLGTQY

v_call: TRBV7-9
j_call: TRBJ1-6
cdr3_aa: ASSLIGARAPLH

v_call: TRBV9
j_call: TRBJ2-1
cdr3_aa: ASSAGTGSWDEQF

v_call: TRBV16
j_call: TRBJ1-1
cdr3_aa: ASSQTGVTEAF

v_call: TRBV5-1
j_call: TRBJ2-2
cdr3_aa: ASSLAQNTGELF

v_call: TRBV13
j_call: TRBJ1-2
cdr3_aa: ASSLGAQGPYGYT

v_call: TRBV6-6
j_call: TRBJ1-3
cdr3_aa: ASSWGQGASGNTIY

v_call: TRBV4-2
j_call: TRBJ2-1
cdr3_aa: ASSQVATQANEQF

v_call: TRBV30
j_call: TRBJ2-3
cdr3_aa: AWRLAGAGDTQY

v_call: TRBV7-8
j_call: TRBJ2-1
cdr3_aa: ASSPLPTAGGRINEQF

v_call: TRBV2
j_call: TRBJ1-1
cdr3_aa: ASSKGGTGGLRAEAF

v_call: TRBV27
j_call: TRBJ2-5
cdr3_aa: ASSLWSQGSATQY

v_call: TRBV11-2
j_call: TRBJ1-2
cdr3_aa: ASSLLTDREGGYT

v_call: TRBV30
j_call: TRBJ1-2
cdr3_aa: AWTGVGGADYGYT

v_call: TRBV19
j_call: TRBJ2-1
cdr3_aa: ASSTGSRGNEQF

v_call: TRBV19
j_call: TRBJ2-6
cdr3_aa: ASSSTFSGANVLT

v_call: TRBV5-1
j_call: TRBJ2-5
cdr3_aa: ASSPGTWRETQY

v_call: TRBV28
j_call: TRBJ1-2
cdr3_aa: ASSGTGGRGYT

v_call: TRBV19
j_call: TRBJ2-7
cdr3_aa: ASSLTSGGYEQY

v_call: TRBV6-1
j_call: TRBJ2-3
cdr3_aa: ASSDGGRATDTQY

v_call: TRBV7-9
j_call: TRBJ1-4
cdr3_aa: ASSFPPEGANEKLF

v_call: TRBV28
j_call: TRBJ2-1
cdr3_aa: ASSSGLAGNEQF

v_call: TRBV30
j_call: TRBJ1-1
cdr3_aa: ACSTGSGFRDTEAF

v_call: TRBV6-6
j_call: TRBJ2-7
cdr3_aa: AAGPGLHYEQY

v_call: TRBV9
j_call: TRBJ2-5
cdr3_aa: ASSVDQGGPETQY

v_call: TRBV6-7
j_call: TRBJ2-5
cdr3_aa: ASSYPLTGEETQY

v_call: TRBV29-1
j_call: TRBJ2-2
cdr3_aa: SVEDRQGNTGELF

v_call: TRBV9
j_call: TRBJ2-4
cdr3_aa: ASSETPGGSDIQY

v_call: TRBV6-1
j_call: TRBJ2-6
cdr3_aa: ASSPSSGANVLT

v_call: TRBV15
j_call: TRBJ1-5
cdr3_aa: ATSRERGTFGNQPQH

v_call: TRBV14
j_call: TRBJ2-1
cdr3_aa: ASSRVTGFGEQF

v_call: TRBV7-8
j_call: TRBJ2-7
cdr3_aa: ASSLGASGTYEQY

v_call: TRBV19
j_call: TRBJ2-1
cdr3_aa: ASSIETYGRAVAEQF

v_call: TRBV19
j_call: TRBJ2-5
cdr3_aa: ASHSGRAGETQY

v_call: TRBV4-1
j_call: TRBJ2-3
cdr3_aa: ASSQSGEGVDTQY